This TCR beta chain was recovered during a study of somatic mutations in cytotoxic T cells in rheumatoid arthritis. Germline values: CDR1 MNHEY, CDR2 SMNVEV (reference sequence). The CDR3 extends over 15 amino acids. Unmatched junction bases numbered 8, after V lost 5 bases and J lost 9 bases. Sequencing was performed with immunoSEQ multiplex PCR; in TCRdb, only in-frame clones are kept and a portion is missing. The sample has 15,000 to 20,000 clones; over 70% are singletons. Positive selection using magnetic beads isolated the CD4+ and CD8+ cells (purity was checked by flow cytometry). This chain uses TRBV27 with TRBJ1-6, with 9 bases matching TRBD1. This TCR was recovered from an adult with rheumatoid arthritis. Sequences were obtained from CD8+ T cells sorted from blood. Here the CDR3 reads CASSNPGQGFSPLHF. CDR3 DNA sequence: TGTGCCAGCAGTAACCCGGGACAGGGATTTTCACCCCTCCACTTT.